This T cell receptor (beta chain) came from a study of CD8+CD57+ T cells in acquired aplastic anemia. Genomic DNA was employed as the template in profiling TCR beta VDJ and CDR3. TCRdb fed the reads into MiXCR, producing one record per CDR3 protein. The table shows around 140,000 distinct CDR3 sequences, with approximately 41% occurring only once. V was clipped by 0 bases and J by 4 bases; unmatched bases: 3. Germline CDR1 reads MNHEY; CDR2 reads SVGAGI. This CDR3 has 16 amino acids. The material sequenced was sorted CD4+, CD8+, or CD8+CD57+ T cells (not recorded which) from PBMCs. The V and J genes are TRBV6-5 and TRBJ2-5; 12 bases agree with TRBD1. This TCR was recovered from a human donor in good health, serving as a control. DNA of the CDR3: TGTGCCAGCAGTTACTCGGGACAGGGGGCGGGAGAGACCCAGTACTTC. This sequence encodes CASSYSGQGAGETQYF.